This is a list of T cell receptor beta chains from one sample in a study of cytomegalovirus exposure and HLA in healthy donors. Generated by immunoSEQ multiplex PCR, the TCRdb table keeps only in-frame clones and is missing some. Recorded here are about 48,000 clones; the top ten clones represent approximately 6.6%. Source material: PBMCs. The receptors derive from a male donor in good health and CMV-seropositive. The CDR3 runs from the conserved cysteine through the conserved F or W. D genes are given only for firm matches.

D gene	V gene	J gene	CDR3 DNA	CDR3 protein
TRBD1	TRBV6-5	TRBJ1-2	TGTGCCAGCAGTTACTCCCGACAGGGCCTCTATGGCTACACCTTC	CASSYSRQGLYGYTF
TRBD1	TRBV5-6	TRBJ1-2	TGTGCCAGCAGCCTTAGACAGGGGGATGGCTACACCTTC	CASSLRQGDGYTF
-	TRBV13	TRBJ2-2	TGTGCCAGCAGCTTAGGCCCAGGCACCGGGGAGCTGTTTTTT	CASSLGPGTGELFF
TRBD1	TRBV6-1	TRBJ1-1	TGTGCCAGCGAACCCGAGACAGGGGCGAACGGTGAAGCTTTCTTT	CASEPETGANGEAFF
-	TRBV7-6	TRBJ2-7	TGTGCCAGCAGCTTCCAAGGTGCAGGGGCAACCTACGAGCAGTACTTC	CASSFQGAGATYEQYF
-	TRBV19	TRBJ2-7	TGTGCCAGTAGTCCGGACGGGATAACCCTAAGGTACGAGCAGTACTTC	CASSPDGITLRYEQYF
-	TRBV6-1	TRBJ2-7	TGTGCCAGCAGTGCAGTATACGAGCAGTACTTC	CASSAVYEQYF
TRBD1	TRBV7-2	TRBJ2-7	TGTGCCAGCAGCTCCTGGACAGGGGGAAGCTCCTACGAGCAGTACTTC	CASSSWTGGSSYEQYF
TRBD2	TRBV30	TRBJ2-3	TGTGCCTGGAGTTGGGGGGGGACAGATACGCAGTATTTT	CAWSWGGTDTQYF
-	TRBV21-1	TRBJ1-4	TGTGCCAGCAGGGACAGGGAGCCCTCAACTAATGAAAAACTGTTTTTT	CASRDREPSTNEKLFF
TRBD2	TRBV7-2	TRBJ2-7	TGTGCCAGCAGCTCCGGGGGGGGACTCTACGAGCAGTACTTC	CASSSGGGLYEQYF
-	TRBV7-9	TRBJ1-3	TGTGCCACGGGGGGGTTGAGCTCTGGAAACACCATATATTTT	CATGGLSSGNTIYF
-	TRBV5-1	TRBJ2-3	TGCGCCAGCAGAAAACAGATAATGGTCCTCACCACAGATACGCAGTATTTT	CASRKQIMVLTTDTQYF
-	TRBV4-1	TRBJ2-2	TGCGCCAGCAGCCAAGACAGTATTATGACCCACGGGAACTGGGAGCTGTTTTTT	CASSQDSIMTHGNWELFF
TRBD1	TRBV6-5	TRBJ1-1	TGTGCCAGCAGTTACGCGGAGGGGGCGACTGAAGCTTTCTTT	CASSYAEGATEAFF
TRBD2	TRBV2	TRBJ2-2	TGTGCCAGCAGTGGGGGGGGGAACACCGGGGAGCTGTTTTTT	CASSGGGNTGELFF
TRBD1	TRBV19	TRBJ1-2	TGTGCCAGTAGCCGCAGCGACCCGGGGACAGGGTGGCATGGCTACACCTTC	CASSRSDPGTGWHGYTF
-	TRBV19	TRBJ2-1	TGTGCCAGTAGTATGGGCAGTAACAATGAGCAGTTCTTC	CASSMGSNNEQFF
TRBD2	TRBV4-2	TRBJ2-5	TGTGCCAGCAGCCAAGGTACTAGCGGGGAGACCCAGTACTTC	CASSQGTSGETQYF
-	TRBV6-5	TRBJ1-4	TGTGCCAGCAGTTACTTAAGGGGGGAAAAACTGTTTTTT	CASSYLRGEKLFF
-	TRBV2	TRBJ2-7	TGTGCCAGCAGTGACGCCCCGGCGGGGGCCGGTTACGAGCAGTACTTC	CASSDAPAGAGYEQYF
-	TRBV10-2	TRBJ2-7	TGCGCCAGCAGTGGCTTTGGGCAGGGCATGAGCTCCTACGAGCAGTACTTC	CASSGFGQGMSSYEQYF
-	TRBV7-8	TRBJ2-7	TGTGCCAGCAGCCCCTCCGGGGGTTACGAGCAGTACTTC	CASSPSGGYEQYF
-	TRBV4-1	TRBJ2-7	TGCGCCAGCAGCAAACTACAGGGCACCTACGAGCAGTACTTC	CASSKLQGTYEQYF